These 19 T cell receptor beta chains came from one sample sequenced in a study of resident and recirculating memory T cells in vitiligo. The protocol was immunoSEQ multiplex PCR, while the TCRdb copy is restricted to in-frame clones and leaves out a portion. The repertoire has 75,000 to 85,000 clones, 90% to 95% of them found once; the top ten carry approximately 5.4%. The sequenced material came from blood. The receptors were gathered from a male donor with vitiligo.

This rearrangement joins TRBV10-2 to TRBJ2-2, with unresolved D. Germline loops: CDR1 WSHSY, CDR2 SAAADI. The ends were cut back, 2 bases at V and 10 bases at J, with 11 bases in the middle. This CDR3 is 13 amino acids long. The DNA for the CDR3 is TGCGCCAGCAGTGAGCATGTGGGCGCGGAGCTGTTTTTT. Protein product: CASSEHVGAELFF.

The rearrangement joins TRBV14 to TRBJ2-3; 11 positions match TRBD1. The V segment lost 0 bases and the J segment 6 bases; nucleotides outside the gene matches: 8. The CDR3 is made up of 17 amino acids. Germline V CDR1 and CDR2: SGHDN, FVKESK. CDR3 nucleotides: TGTGCCAGCAGCCAAGATTGGGGACAGGGGGTGTGCGATACGCAGTATTTT. It yields the protein CASSQDWGQGVCDTQYF.

The chain links TRBV2 to TRBJ2-5, with D possibly TRBD1 on 5 matching bases. The CDR3 totals 13 residues. Looked up from germline, CDR1 is SNHLY and CDR2 is FYNNEI. V gave up 6 bases and J gave up 2 bases, with 10 bases separating them. The CDR3 DNA sequence: TGTGCCAGCAGAGCACAGGCTCAAGAGACCCAGTACTTC. It is translated as CASRAQAQETQYF.

This clone was found a few times. The gene calls are TRBV4-2 and TRBJ1-4, with D unclear. With 6 bases removed from V and 7 bases from J, the gap between germline ends came to 9 bases. The CDR3 contains 12 residues. Germline CDR1 LGHNA, CDR2 YNFKEQ. DNA of the CDR3: TGTGCCAGCAGGGGAGAGGGTGAAAAACTGTTTTTT. Protein product: CASRGEGEKLFF.

The V and J genes are TRBV5-1 and TRBJ2-7; 12 bases map to TRBD1. Germline V gene data show CDR1 as SGHRS and CDR2 as YFSETQ. This CDR3 is built from 16 residues. V shed 6 bases and J 4 bases; nucleotides not matched to a gene: 11. The CDR3 DNA follows: TGCGCCAGCACCCCGACGCCGGGACAGGGGGCGTACGAGCAGTACTTC. Translated, it gives CASTPTPGQGAYEQYF.

The chain joins TRBV11-2 to TRBJ2-2; 8 positions agree with TRBD1. The J segment lost 6 bases and the V segment lost 7 bases, leaving 10 bases of the junction unmatched. Looked up from germline, CDR1 is SGHAT and CDR2 is FQNNGV. CDR3 length equals 15 residues. The DNA of the CDR3 is TGTGCCAGCAAGAGACAGGGGTATCGTGCCGGGGAGCTGTTTTTT. It encodes CASKRQGYRAGELFF.

The gene calls are TRBV5-1 and TRBJ1-1, with TRBD1 identical over 8 bases. The CDR3 sequence is 15 residues long. The germline V gene encodes CDR1 SGHRS and CDR2 YFSETQ. V gave up 4 bases and J gave up 3 bases; unmatched junction bases: 8. CDR3 region: CASSRGRGLYTEAFF. In DNA form, the CDR3 reads TGCGCCAGCAGCCGAGGCAGGGGGCTTTACACTGAAGCTTTCTTT.

This clone was observed once. This chain uses TRBV4-1 with TRBJ2-1; tentatively, D is TRBD2 (6 bases). V dropped 4 bases and J dropped 7 bases, with 14 bases sitting between them. The germline gives CDR1 MGHRA, CDR2 YSYEKL. The CDR3 is 14 residues long. CDR3 protein: CASSLAGKGNEQFF. CDR3 bases: TGCGCCAGCAGCCTGGCGGGAAAAGGGAATGAGCAGTTCTTC.

The V gene is TRBV2, the J gene TRBJ2-7, with 9 positions matching TRBD1. Trimming removed 4 bases from V and 1 base from J; junction bases left unmatched: 8. CDR3 size: 16 residues. Looked up from germline, CDR1 is SNHLY and CDR2 is FYNNEI. CDR3 region: CASSVPRQGESYEQYF. CDR3 bases: TGTGCCAGCAGTGTGCCCCGACAGGGGGAGTCCTACGAGCAGTACTTC.

This rearrangement joins TRBV30 to TRBJ2-1; maybe TRBD1 (6 bases). This CDR3 comprises 13 residues. Between the trimmed V and J ends, which lost 4 bases and 6 bases, there was a span of 13 bases. Looked up from germline, CDR1 is GTSNPN and CDR2 is SVGIG (reference sequence). CDR3 loop: CAWKRRGSNEQFF. The CDR3 bases are TGTGCCTGGAAACGAAGGGGGAGCAATGAGCAGTTCTTC.

The CDR3 loop reads CASSLAGGAAQHF. In DNA, the CDR3 is TGTGCCAGCAGCTTGGCCGGGGGAGCGGCCCAGCATTTT. The V and J genes are TRBV5-5 and TRBJ1-5; D is perhaps TRBD1 (5 bases). The CDR3 has 13 residues. Trimming removed 0 bases from V and 11 bases from J, with 12 bases in between. Germline-derived CDR1 and CDR2 are SGHKS and YYEKEE (reference sequence). The variable domain in full, with the rest retrieved from reference TRBV5-5 and TRBJ1-5, is DAGVTQSPTHLIKTRGQQVTLRCSPISGHKSVSWYQQVLGQGPQFIFQYYEKEERGRGNFPDRFSARQFPNYSSELNVNALLLGDSALYLCASSLAGGAAQHFGDGTRLSIL.

The chain recombines TRBV28 with TRBJ1-2; TRBD1 matches 9 bases. This CDR3 has 16 amino acids. The V segment lost 5 bases and the J segment 4 bases; nucleotides outside the gene matches: 11. Germline lookup yields CDR1 MDHEN and CDR2 SYDVKM. The CDR3 reads CASSLTGTGNFYGYTF. The CDR3 nucleotides are TGTGCCAGCAGTCTCACCGGGACAGGGAACTTCTATGGCTACACCTTC.

On this clone itself: A read error is the likely source, as a far larger clone sits one nucleotide away. This chain links TRBV6-5 with TRBJ2-7, with TRBD2 as a possible D gene (6 bases). The CDR3 is made up of 14 amino acids. CDR1 and CDR2 from the germline V gene are MNHEY and SVGAGI. V lost 4 bases, J lost 7 bases, and 17 bases lay in between. The CDR3: CASSLDSGPWEQYF. As DNA, the CDR3 is TGTGCCAGCAGTTTGGATAGCGGTCCCTGGGAGCAGTACTTC.

This chain links TRBV11-2 with TRBJ2-3; 16 bases fit TRBD2. The CDR3 contains 18 residues. The junction had 8 bases not matched to a gene; V was cut back by 5 bases and J by 3 bases. CDR1 is SGHAT and CDR2 is FQNNGV in the germline V gene. The CDR3 is CASSKGLAGGPRTDTQYF. The CDR3 nucleotides are TGTGCCAGCAGCAAGGGACTAGCGGGAGGGCCGAGGACAGATACGCAGTATTTT. Variable domain in full (rest from reference TRBV11-2 and TRBJ2-3): EAGVAQSPRYKIIEKRQSVAFWCNPISGHATLYWYQQILGQGPKLLIQFQNNGVVDDSQLPKDRFSAERLKGVDSTLKIQPAKLEDSAVYLCASSKGLAGGPRTDTQYFGPGTRLTVL.

The chain recombines TRBV11-3 with TRBJ2-1; 10 bases agree with TRBD2. Germline CDR1 is SGHNT and CDR2 is YENEEA. The CDR3 extends over 15 amino acids. Unmatched junction bases numbered 3, after V lost 5 bases and J lost 2 bases. The CDR3 sequence is CASSLAGVAYNEQFF. The CDR3 coding sequence is TGTGCCAGCAGCCTAGCGGGGGTAGCCTACAATGAGCAGTTCTTC.

The genes are TRBV13 and TRBJ2-3; 8 positions match TRBD2. The CDR3 has 15 amino acids. Germline V gives CDR1 PRHDT, CDR2 FYEKMQ (reference sequence). The trim removed 6 bases at V and 3 bases at J, leaving 8 bases unmatched. The CDR3 region has the DNA TGTGCCAGCAGGGACGGGAGGGCCGCGACAGATACGCAGTATTTT. Translation: CASRDGRAATDTQYF.

The chain couples TRBV28 to TRBJ2-1; TRBD2 agrees at 8 bases. The CDR3 is 13 amino acids. The germline V gene has CDR1 MDHEN and CDR2 SYDVKM. The ends lost 5 bases at V and 6 bases at J; junction bases unmatched: 3. This CDR3 reads CASSPREGNEQFF. As DNA, the CDR3 is TGTGCCAGCAGTCCTCGGGAGGGCAATGAGCAGTTCTTC.

This chain links TRBV5-6 with TRBJ2-1; the D gene is possibly TRBD2 (5 bases). CDR1 and CDR2 from the germline V gene are SGHDT and YYEEEE. The V end lost 5 bases, the J end lost 9 bases, and 12 bases lay between the germline ends. The CDR3 extends over 12 amino acids. The CDR3 region is CASSRTGSEQFF. The DNA for the CDR3 is TGTGCCAGCAGTCGGACGGGGAGTGAGCAGTTCTTC.

The chain has TRBV25-1 and TRBJ2-7; 9 bases are a match to TRBD2. The V and J ends lost 3 bases and 6 bases, in that order; junction bases with no gene match: 9. Germline CDR1 is MGHDK and CDR2 is SYGVNS. The CDR3 has 15 residues. DNA of the CDR3: TGTGCCAGCAGTGATCCGCTAGCGGGGCCCGGCGAGCAGTACTTC. Translation gives CASSDPLAGPGEQYF.